Listed below are T cell receptor beta chains from one sample, sequenced in a study of T cell repertoires in ileal Crohn's disease. Assay used: immunoSEQ multiplex PCR; TCRdb lists only in-frame clones, some missing. This sample has about 62,000 clones, with roughly 89% found just once. Sequenced material: ileal tissue. The receptors were sampled from an adult with Crohn's disease. The CDR3 runs from the conserved cysteine through the conserved F or W. Each record gives: CDR3 length, clone size, D gene, V gene, J gene, CDR3 protein, CDR3 DNA. The D gene is left open where the match is weak. Expanded clones are given a class, and other clones once, few, many or no size at all.

CDR3 length: 12
clone size: .
D gene: .
V gene: TRBV5-6
J gene: TRBJ1-2
CDR3 protein: CASSIGEYGYTF
CDR3 DNA: TGTGCCAGCAGCATAGGGGAATATGGCTACACCTTC

CDR3 length: 15
clone size: once
D gene: TRBD1
V gene: TRBV27
J gene: TRBJ2-5
CDR3 protein: CASSLSWTGEETQYF
CDR3 DNA: TGTGCCAGCAGTTTATCTTGGACAGGGGAGGAGACCCAGTACTTC

CDR3 length: 11
clone size: .
D gene: .
V gene: TRBV29-1
J gene: TRBJ1-1
CDR3 protein: CSGIVNTEAFF
CDR3 DNA: TGCAGCGGAATAGTGAACACTGAAGCTTTCTTT

CDR3 length: 15
clone size: .
D gene: .
V gene: TRBV9
J gene: TRBJ2-7
CDR3 protein: CASSAGGEVDYEQYF
CDR3 DNA: TGTGCCAGCAGCGCTGGGGGCGAGGTTGATTACGAGCAGTACTTC

CDR3 length: 15
clone size: once
D gene: TRBD2
V gene: TRBV14
J gene: TRBJ2-7
CDR3 protein: CASSPENTGGYEQYF
CDR3 DNA: TGTGCCAGCAGCCCCGAGAACACGGGAGGATACGAGCAGTACTTC

CDR3 length: 16
clone size: once
D gene: TRBD1
V gene: TRBV5-1
J gene: TRBJ1-5
CDR3 protein: CASSPGTGISNQPQHF
CDR3 DNA: TGCGCCAGCAGCCCGGGGACAGGCATTAGCAATCAGCCCCAGCATTTT

CDR3 length: 15
clone size: once
D gene: .
V gene: TRBV19
J gene: TRBJ2-7
CDR3 protein: CASSIGQGLTYEQYF
CDR3 DNA: TGTGCCAGTAGTATTGGGCAGGGGCTTACCTACGAGCAGTACTTC

CDR3 length: 13
clone size: .
D gene: TRBD2
V gene: TRBV30
J gene: TRBJ2-1
CDR3 protein: CAWTSGSPWEQFF
CDR3 DNA: TGTGCCTGGACTAGCGGGAGTCCGTGGGAGCAGTTCTTC

CDR3 length: 12
clone size: .
D gene: .
V gene: TRBV25-1
J gene: TRBJ1-2
CDR3 protein: CASSARAYGYTF
CDR3 DNA: TGTGCCAGCAGTGCCCGAGCCTATGGCTACACCTTC

CDR3 length: 17
clone size: .
D gene: .
V gene: TRBV18
J gene: TRBJ1-1
CDR3 protein: CASSPPGQRIGYTEAFF
CDR3 DNA: TGTGCCAGCTCACCACCGGGGCAGAGGATAGGATACACTGAAGCTTTCTTT

CDR3 length: 16
clone size: .
D gene: TRBD2
V gene: TRBV5-6
J gene: TRBJ2-3
CDR3 protein: CASSLGLAGNTDTQYF
CDR3 DNA: TGTGCCAGCAGCTTGGGACTAGCGGGGAACACAGATACGCAGTATTTT

CDR3 length: 18
clone size: .
D gene: TRBD1
V gene: TRBV28
J gene: TRBJ1-5
CDR3 protein: CASSRYRGRILGNQPQHF
CDR3 DNA: TGTGCCAGCTCGAGATACAGGGGGCGCATTTTGGGCAATCAGCCCCAGCATTTT

CDR3 length: 15
clone size: .
D gene: .
V gene: TRBV7-9
J gene: TRBJ2-5
CDR3 protein: CASSLARYQKETQYF
CDR3 DNA: TGTGCCAGCAGCTTAGCGCGGTATCAGAAAGAGACCCAGTACTTC

CDR3 length: 17
clone size: .
D gene: TRBD1
V gene: TRBV2
J gene: TRBJ2-7
CDR3 protein: CASRPLTGALESYEQYF
CDR3 DNA: TGTGCCAGCAGACCACTTACAGGGGCTTTAGAATCCTACGAGCAGTACTTC

CDR3 length: 16
clone size: .
D gene: .
V gene: TRBV6-1
J gene: TRBJ2-2
CDR3 protein: CASSAFSASRSGELFF
CDR3 DNA: TGTGCCAGCAGTGCTTTCTCGGCTAGCAGGTCCGGGGAGCTGTTTTTT

CDR3 length: 18
clone size: .
D gene: TRBD2
V gene: TRBV7-8
J gene: TRBJ2-1
CDR3 protein: CASSLSLIAGATNSGQFF
CDR3 DNA: TGTGCCAGCAGTCTCTCCCTCATAGCGGGAGCCACAAACAGCGGGCAGTTCTTC

CDR3 length: 15
clone size: .
D gene: TRBD1
V gene: TRBV7-9
J gene: TRBJ2-7
CDR3 protein: CASSPSDREFHEQYF
CDR3 DNA: TGTGCCAGCAGCCCATCGGACAGGGAGTTCCACGAGCAGTACTTC

CDR3 length: 15
clone size: .
D gene: TRBD1
V gene: TRBV27
J gene: TRBJ1-6
CDR3 protein: CASSLSSGTGSPLHF
CDR3 DNA: TGTGCCAGCAGTTTATCGTCCGGGACAGGCTCACCCCTCCACTTT

CDR3 length: 16
clone size: .
D gene: TRBD1
V gene: TRBV11-2
J gene: TRBJ2-2
CDR3 protein: CASSFGAGGAPGELFF
CDR3 DNA: TGTGCCAGCAGCTTCGGAGCAGGGGGCGCTCCCGGGGAGCTGTTTTTT

CDR3 length: 15
clone size: .
D gene: TRBD1
V gene: TRBV19
J gene: TRBJ1-2
CDR3 protein: CASRGTGREQDGYTF
CDR3 DNA: TGTGCCAGTAGGGGGACAGGAAGGGAACAGGATGGCTACACCTTC

CDR3 length: 14
clone size: .
D gene: .
V gene: TRBV18
J gene: TRBJ1-1
CDR3 protein: CASSPAVRNTEAFF
CDR3 DNA: TGTGCCAGCTCACCGGCGGTGAGGAACACTGAAGCTTTCTTT

CDR3 length: 11
clone size: .
D gene: .
V gene: TRBV28
J gene: TRBJ1-1
CDR3 protein: CASSISTEAFF
CDR3 DNA: TGTGCCAGCAGTATTTCGACTGAAGCTTTCTTT

CDR3 length: 16
clone size: .
D gene: TRBD1
V gene: TRBV2
J gene: TRBJ2-3
CDR3 protein: CASRTGTGGGTDTQYF
CDR3 DNA: TGTGCCAGCAGGACCGGGACAGGGGGCGGAACAGATACGCAGTATTTT

CDR3 length: 14
clone size: .
D gene: .
V gene: TRBV27
J gene: TRBJ1-2
CDR3 protein: CASSTRPANYGYTF
CDR3 DNA: TGTGCCAGCAGTACCAGGCCCGCTAACTATGGCTACACCTTC

CDR3 length: 12
clone size: .
D gene: .
V gene: TRBV29-1
J gene: TRBJ1-2
CDR3 protein: CSVNTGIGGYTF
CDR3 DNA: TGCAGCGTGAACACGGGGATCGGTGGCTACACCTTC

CDR3 length: 15
clone size: .
D gene: TRBD2
V gene: TRBV9
J gene: TRBJ2-7
CDR3 protein: CASSVASGRAYEQYF
CDR3 DNA: TGTGCCAGCAGCGTAGCGAGCGGGAGGGCCTACGAGCAGTACTTC

CDR3 length: 15
clone size: .
D gene: .
V gene: TRBV6-5
J gene: TRBJ1-2
CDR3 protein: CASSYTGFSVDGYTF
CDR3 DNA: TGTGCCAGCAGTTACACAGGGTTTTCTGTCGATGGCTACACCTTC

CDR3 length: 15
clone size: once
D gene: TRBD1
V gene: TRBV28
J gene: TRBJ2-2
CDR3 protein: CASSFTDRASGELFF
CDR3 DNA: TGTGCCAGCAGTTTCACGGACAGGGCGTCCGGGGAGCTGTTTTTT

CDR3 length: 15
clone size: .
D gene: TRBD1
V gene: TRBV7-9
J gene: TRBJ1-3
CDR3 protein: CASSHGTATGNTIYF
CDR3 DNA: TGTGCCAGCAGCCACGGGACAGCAACTGGAAACACCATATATTTT

CDR3 length: 17
clone size: .
D gene: .
V gene: TRBV12-5
J gene: TRBJ1-2
CDR3 protein: CASGFSVSRTVTDGYTF
CDR3 DNA: TGTGCTAGTGGTTTCTCTGTGTCTAGGACAGTTACCGATGGCTACACCTTC

CDR3 length: 14
clone size: .
D gene: TRBD1
V gene: TRBV7-6
J gene: TRBJ1-4
CDR3 protein: CASSADRGGEKLFF
CDR3 DNA: TGTGCCAGCAGCGCCGACAGGGGGGGCGAAAAACTGTTTTTT

CDR3 length: 17
clone size: .
D gene: .
V gene: TRBV5-1
J gene: TRBJ1-4
CDR3 protein: CASSLAGGEATNEKLFF
CDR3 DNA: TGCGCCAGCAGCTTGGCCGGCGGCGAAGCAACTAATGAAAAACTGTTTTTT

CDR3 length: 15
clone size: .
D gene: TRBD1
V gene: TRBV28
J gene: TRBJ1-4
CDR3 protein: CASSLVTGGREKLFF
CDR3 DNA: TGTGCCAGCAGTTTAGTGACAGGGGGCCGAGAGAAACTGTTTTTT

CDR3 length: 13
clone size: .
D gene: .
V gene: TRBV2
J gene: TRBJ1-1
CDR3 protein: CASSVGGRGRPFF
CDR3 DNA: TGTGCCAGCAGTGTCGGGGGACGGGGGAGACCTTTCTTT

CDR3 length: 15
clone size: .
D gene: .
V gene: TRBV7-6
J gene: TRBJ2-1
CDR3 protein: CASSLAGGRNNEQFF
CDR3 DNA: TGTGCCAGCAGCTTAGCGGGGGGTAGGAACAATGAGCAGTTCTTC

CDR3 length: 15
clone size: .
D gene: .
V gene: TRBV13
J gene: TRBJ1-3
CDR3 protein: CASSPPLSDGNTIYF
CDR3 DNA: TGTGCCAGCAGCCCGCCGTTATCAGATGGAAACACCATATATTTT

CDR3 length: 12
clone size: .
D gene: .
V gene: TRBV6-6
J gene: TRBJ1-5
CDR3 protein: CASGRTNQPQHF
CDR3 DNA: TGTGCCAGCGGTCGGACTAATCAGCCCCAGCATTTT

CDR3 length: 15
clone size: once
D gene: TRBD1
V gene: TRBV7-2
J gene: TRBJ2-1
CDR3 protein: CASSLTGGEIREQFF
CDR3 DNA: TGTGCCAGCAGCCTGACAGGGGGCGAAATTCGTGAGCAGTTCTTC

CDR3 length: 14
clone size: .
D gene: .
V gene: TRBV4-3
J gene: TRBJ2-7
CDR3 protein: CASSHDLGAYEQYF
CDR3 DNA: TGCGCCAGCAGCCACGACTTAGGGGCTTACGAGCAGTACTTC

CDR3 length: 17
clone size: .
D gene: .
V gene: TRBV18
J gene: TRBJ2-1
CDR3 protein: CASSPQRRNNFYNEQFF
CDR3 DNA: TGTGCCAGCTCACCACAGCGGCGGAACAACTTCTACAATGAGCAGTTCTTC

CDR3 length: 15
clone size: .
D gene: .
V gene: TRBV9
J gene: TRBJ1-2
CDR3 protein: CASTRGGGTDYGYTF
CDR3 DNA: TGTGCCAGTACCCGGGGTGGGGGCACGGACTATGGCTACACCTTC

CDR3 length: 17
clone size: .
D gene: TRBD2
V gene: TRBV11-3
J gene: TRBJ2-1
CDR3 protein: CASSLDSSGGAYNEQFF
CDR3 DNA: TGTGCCAGCAGCTTAGACTCCAGCGGGGGTGCCTACAATGAGCAGTTCTTC

CDR3 length: 14
clone size: .
D gene: .
V gene: TRBV5-1
J gene: TRBJ1-1
CDR3 protein: CASSPLGLNTEAFF
CDR3 DNA: TGCGCCAGCAGCCCACTTGGGCTGAACACTGAAGCTTTCTTT

CDR3 length: 14
clone size: .
D gene: TRBD1
V gene: TRBV6-5
J gene: TRBJ1-2
CDR3 protein: CASRDRQGNYGYTF
CDR3 DNA: TGTGCCAGCAGGGACAGACAGGGCAACTATGGCTACACCTTC

CDR3 length: 12
clone size: .
D gene: .
V gene: TRBV9
J gene: TRBJ2-7
CDR3 protein: CASSAQGSEQYF
CDR3 DNA: TGTGCCAGCAGCGCTCAGGGGAGCGAGCAGTACTTC

CDR3 length: 14
clone size: once
D gene: TRBD1
V gene: TRBV6-5
J gene: TRBJ2-7
CDR3 protein: CASRGGQGIGEQYF
CDR3 DNA: TGTGCCAGCAGGGGGGGACAGGGCATCGGGGAGCAGTACTTC

CDR3 length: 14
clone size: .
D gene: TRBD1
V gene: TRBV5-4
J gene: TRBJ1-2
CDR3 protein: CASRRGQGYYGYTF
CDR3 DNA: TGTGCCAGCAGGCGTGGACAGGGTTACTATGGCTACACCTTC

CDR3 length: 13
clone size: .
D gene: .
V gene: TRBV2
J gene: TRBJ1-5
CDR3 protein: CASSGGRGKPQHF
CDR3 DNA: TGTGCCAGCAGTGGGGGCAGGGGTAAGCCCCAGCATTTT

CDR3 length: 16
clone size: .
D gene: .
V gene: TRBV19
J gene: TRBJ1-5
CDR3 protein: CASSSRHETRNQPQHF
CDR3 DNA: TGTGCCAGTAGTTCGCGCCACGAAACCCGCAATCAGCCCCAGCATTTT

CDR3 length: 15
clone size: .
D gene: TRBD1
V gene: TRBV5-4
J gene: TRBJ1-5
CDR3 protein: CASSRDRGNNQPQHF
CDR3 DNA: TGTGCCAGCAGCCGGGACAGGGGGAACAATCAGCCCCAGCATTTT

CDR3 length: 14
clone size: .
D gene: TRBD1
V gene: TRBV5-1
J gene: TRBJ1-1
CDR3 protein: CASKLRQGGTEAFF
CDR3 DNA: TGCGCCAGCAAACTCAGACAGGGGGGAACTGAAGCTTTCTTT

CDR3 length: 14
clone size: .
D gene: .
V gene: TRBV28
J gene: TRBJ1-4
CDR3 protein: CASSTRREVEKLFF
CDR3 DNA: TGTGCCAGCAGTACCCGACGGGAGGTTGAAAAACTGTTTTTT

CDR3 length: 12
clone size: .
D gene: .
V gene: TRBV29-1
J gene: TRBJ1-1
CDR3 protein: CSACKGLTEAFF
CDR3 DNA: TGCTCCGCTTGTAAGGGGCTCACTGAAGCTTTCTTT

CDR3 length: 13
clone size: .
D gene: .
V gene: TRBV7-9
J gene: TRBJ2-2
CDR3 protein: CASSLGQAGELFF
CDR3 DNA: TGTGCCAGCAGCTTAGGACAGGCCGGGGAGCTGTTTTTT

CDR3 length: 12
clone size: .
D gene: .
V gene: TRBV29-1
J gene: TRBJ1-1
CDR3 protein: CSVSPRNTEAFF
CDR3 DNA: TGCAGCGTCTCTCCTCGGAACACTGAAGCTTTCTTT